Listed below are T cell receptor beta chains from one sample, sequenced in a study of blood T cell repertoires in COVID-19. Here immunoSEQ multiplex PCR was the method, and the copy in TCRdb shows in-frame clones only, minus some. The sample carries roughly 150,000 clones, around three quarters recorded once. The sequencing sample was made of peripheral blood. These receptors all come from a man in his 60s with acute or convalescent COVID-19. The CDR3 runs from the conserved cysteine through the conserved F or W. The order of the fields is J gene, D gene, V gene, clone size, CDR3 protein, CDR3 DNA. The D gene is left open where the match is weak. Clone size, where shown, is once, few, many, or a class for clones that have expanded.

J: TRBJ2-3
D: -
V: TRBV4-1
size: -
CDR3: CASSQDAGGTDTQYF
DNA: TGCGCCAGCAGCCAAGACGCTGGAGGCACAGATACGCAGTATTTT

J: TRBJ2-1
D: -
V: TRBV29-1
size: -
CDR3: CSVGTRGQGEQFF
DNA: TGCAGCGTTGGAACCAGGGGCCAGGGTGAGCAGTTCTTC

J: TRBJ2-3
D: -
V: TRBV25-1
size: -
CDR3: CASSEILSTDTQYF
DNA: TGTGCCAGCAGTGAGATCCTAAGCACAGATACGCAGTATTTT

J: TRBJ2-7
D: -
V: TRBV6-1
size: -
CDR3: CASSEGWRDEQYF
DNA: TGTGCCAGCAGTGAAGGCTGGAGGGACGAGCAGTACTTC

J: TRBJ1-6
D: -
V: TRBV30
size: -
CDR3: CAWTRSISSYNSPLHF
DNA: TGTGCCTGGACCCGTTCCATCAGCTCCTATAATTCACCCCTCCACTTT

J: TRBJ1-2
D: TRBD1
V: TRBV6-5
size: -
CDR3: CASSDMTGPNYGYTF
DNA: TGTGCCAGCAGCGACATGACAGGGCCGAACTATGGCTACACCTTC

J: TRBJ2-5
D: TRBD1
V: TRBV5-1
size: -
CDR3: CASSLVGTGEETQYF
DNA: TGCGCCAGCAGCTTGGTAGGGACAGGGGAAGAGACCCAGTACTTC

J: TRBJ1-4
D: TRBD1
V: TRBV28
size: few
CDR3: CASRRGGSEKLFF
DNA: TGTGCCAGCAGACGAGGGGGCTCTGAAAAACTGTTTTTT

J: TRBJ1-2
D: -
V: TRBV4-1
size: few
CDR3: CASSQLTVNYGYTF
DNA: TGCGCCAGCAGCCAGTTGACAGTTAACTATGGCTACACCTTC

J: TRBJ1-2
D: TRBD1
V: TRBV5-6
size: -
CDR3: CASSPSSTGGNGYTF
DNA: TGTGCCAGCAGCCCGAGTTCGACAGGGGGCAATGGCTACACCTTC

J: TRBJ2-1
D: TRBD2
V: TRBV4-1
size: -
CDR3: CASSLVGGGGSSYNEQFF
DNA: TGCGCCAGCAGCCTAGTCGGTGGCGGGGGGAGCTCCTACAATGAGCAGTTCTTC

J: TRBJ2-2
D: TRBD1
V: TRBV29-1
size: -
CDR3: CSVAGTGLVGELFF
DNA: TGCAGCGTTGCCGGGACAGGGCTTGTCGGGGAGCTGTTTTTT

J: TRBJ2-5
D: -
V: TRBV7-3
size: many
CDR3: CASSLSSRVGETQYF
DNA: TGTGCCAGCAGCTTAAGTTCCAGGGTTGGAGAGACCCAGTACTTC

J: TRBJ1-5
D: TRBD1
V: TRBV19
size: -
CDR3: CASSITGQRRFVGNQPQHF
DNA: TGTGCCAGTAGTATAACGGGACAGCGAAGGTTTGTTGGCAATCAGCCCCAGCATTTT

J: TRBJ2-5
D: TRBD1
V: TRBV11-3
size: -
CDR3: CASSQTGTQETQYF
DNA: TGTGCCAGCAGCCAGACAGGGACCCAAGAGACCCAGTACTTC

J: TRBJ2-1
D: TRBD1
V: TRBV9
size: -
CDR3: CASSVAGQGAEQFF
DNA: TGTGCCAGCAGCGTAGCGGGACAGGGCGCTGAGCAGTTCTTC

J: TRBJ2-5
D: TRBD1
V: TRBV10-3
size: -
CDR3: CAISGAGQGEETQYF
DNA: TGTGCCATCAGTGGGGCGGGACAGGGGGAAGAGACCCAGTACTTC